This passage covers 5 T cell receptor beta chains from one sample sequenced in a study of T cells expressing NK-cell markers. From its re-call of the 5' RACE reads, TCRdb lists each CDR3 protein once, without DNA. The table counts about 260,000 distinct CDR3 sequences; roughly 0.4% lies in the top ten. The material sequenced was blood T cells: a sorted CD56 or NKG2C T cell subset, CD4+ or CD8+ T cells, or bulk PBMC T cells (not recorded which). The receptors shown here come from a young man in good health.

The chain is built from TRBV20-1 and TRBJ2-5. The CDR3 has 14 amino acids. CDR1 and CDR2 (germline): DFQATT, SNEGSKA (reference sequence). CDR3 sequence reads: CSATGISRAETQYF.

This rearrangement joins TRBV6-1 to TRBJ2-1; absent DNA, TCRdb's TRBD2 call cannot be checked. Germline lookup yields CDR1 MNHNS and CDR2 SASEGT. The CDR3 is made up of 15 amino acids. The CDR3 region is CASTRAGLTYNEQFF.

The CDR3 sequence: CSSGQGDNEQFF. The gene calls are TRBV29-1 and TRBJ2-1; TCRdb selects TRBD1, and the lack of DNA leaves this call unchecked. This CDR3 is 12 amino acids long. Germline CDR1 reads SQVTM; CDR2 reads ANQGSEA.

V is TRBV5-4 and J is TRBJ2-4. CDR3 length equals 15 residues. CDR1 is SGHNT and CDR2 is YYREEE in the germline V gene (reference sequence). The CDR3 region is CASSSDGLAKNIQYF.

The V gene is TRBV18, the J gene TRBJ2-6. Germline CDR1 reads KGHSH; CDR2 reads LQKENI. This CDR3 is 13 amino acids long. The CDR3 loop is CASSPAGANVLTF.